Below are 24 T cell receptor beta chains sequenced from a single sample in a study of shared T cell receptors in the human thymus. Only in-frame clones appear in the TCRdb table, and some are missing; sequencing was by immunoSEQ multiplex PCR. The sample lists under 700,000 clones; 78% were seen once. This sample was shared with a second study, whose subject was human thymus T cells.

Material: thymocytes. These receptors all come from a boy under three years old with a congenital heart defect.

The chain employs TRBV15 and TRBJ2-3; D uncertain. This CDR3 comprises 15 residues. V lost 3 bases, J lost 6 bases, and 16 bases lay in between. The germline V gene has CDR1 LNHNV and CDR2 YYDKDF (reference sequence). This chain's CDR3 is CATSRGDGADDTQYF. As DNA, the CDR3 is TGTGCCACCAGCAGGGGCGATGGCGCCGACGATACGCAGTATTTT.

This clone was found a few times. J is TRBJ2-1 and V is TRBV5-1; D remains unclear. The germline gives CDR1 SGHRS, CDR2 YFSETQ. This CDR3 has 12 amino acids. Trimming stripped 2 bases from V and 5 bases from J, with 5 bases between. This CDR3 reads CASSFPDNEQFF. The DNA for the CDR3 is TGCGCCAGCAGCTTTCCGGACAATGAGCAGTTCTTC. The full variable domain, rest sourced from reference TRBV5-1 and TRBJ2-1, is KAGVTQTPRYLIKTRGQQVTLSCSPISGHRSVSWYQQTPGQGLQFLFEYFSETQRNKGNFPGRFSGRQFSNSRSEMNVSTLELGDSALYLCASSFPDNEQFFGPGTRLTVL.

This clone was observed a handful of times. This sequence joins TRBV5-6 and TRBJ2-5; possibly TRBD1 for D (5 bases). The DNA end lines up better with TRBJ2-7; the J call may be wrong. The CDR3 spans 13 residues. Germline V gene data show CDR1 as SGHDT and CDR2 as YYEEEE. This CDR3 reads CASSSRVCYEQYF. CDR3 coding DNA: TGTGCCAGCAGCTCCAGGGTTTGCTACGAGCAGTACTTC.

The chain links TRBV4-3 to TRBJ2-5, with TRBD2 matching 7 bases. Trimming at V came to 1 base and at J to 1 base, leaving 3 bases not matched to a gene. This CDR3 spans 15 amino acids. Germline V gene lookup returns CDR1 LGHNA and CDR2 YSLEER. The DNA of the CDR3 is TGCGCCAGCAGCCAAGGCGGGAGAGGCCAAGAGACCCAGTACTTC. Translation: CASSQGGRGQETQYF.

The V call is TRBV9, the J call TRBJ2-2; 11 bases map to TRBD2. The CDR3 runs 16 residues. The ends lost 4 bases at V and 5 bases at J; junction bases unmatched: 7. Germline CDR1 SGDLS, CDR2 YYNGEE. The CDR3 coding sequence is TGTGCCAGCAGCCCTATAGCGGGAGGGTGGACCGGGGAGCTGTTTTTT. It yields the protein CASSPIAGGWTGELFF.

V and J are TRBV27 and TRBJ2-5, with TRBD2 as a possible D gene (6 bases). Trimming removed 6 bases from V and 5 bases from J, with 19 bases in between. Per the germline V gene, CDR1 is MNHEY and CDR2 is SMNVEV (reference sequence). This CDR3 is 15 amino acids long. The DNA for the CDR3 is TGTGCCAGCAGAACTACTAGCACGAAGGTGGAGACCCAGTACTTC. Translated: CASRTTSTKVETQYF.

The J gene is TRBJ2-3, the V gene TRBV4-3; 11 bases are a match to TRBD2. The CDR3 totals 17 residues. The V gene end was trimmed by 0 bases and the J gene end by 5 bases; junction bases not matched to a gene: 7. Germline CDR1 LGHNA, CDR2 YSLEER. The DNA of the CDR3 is TGCGCCAGCAGCCAAGACCTGGGACTAGCGGAAGAAGATACGCAGTATTTT. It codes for CASSQDLGLAEEDTQYF.

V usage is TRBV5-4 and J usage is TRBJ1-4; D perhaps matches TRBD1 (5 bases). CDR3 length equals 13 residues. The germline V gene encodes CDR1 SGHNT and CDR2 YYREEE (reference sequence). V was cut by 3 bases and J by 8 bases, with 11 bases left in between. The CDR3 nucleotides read TGTGCCAGCAGCTCACGGGGGGAGGAAAAACTGTTTTTT. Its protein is CASSSRGEEKLFF.

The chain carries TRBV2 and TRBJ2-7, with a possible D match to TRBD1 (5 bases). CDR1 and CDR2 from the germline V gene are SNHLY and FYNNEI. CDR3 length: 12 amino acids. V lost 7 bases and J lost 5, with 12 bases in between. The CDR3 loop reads CASKQVHHEQYF. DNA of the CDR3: TGTGCCAGCAAACAGGTTCACCACGAGCAGTACTTC.

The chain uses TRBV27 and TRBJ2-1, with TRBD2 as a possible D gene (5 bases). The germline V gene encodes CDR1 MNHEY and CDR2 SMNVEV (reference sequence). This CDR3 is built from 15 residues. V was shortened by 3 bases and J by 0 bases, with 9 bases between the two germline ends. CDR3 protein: CASSFFSASYNEQFF. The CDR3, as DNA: TGTGCCAGCAGTTTTTTTAGCGCCTCCTACAATGAGCAGTTCTTC.

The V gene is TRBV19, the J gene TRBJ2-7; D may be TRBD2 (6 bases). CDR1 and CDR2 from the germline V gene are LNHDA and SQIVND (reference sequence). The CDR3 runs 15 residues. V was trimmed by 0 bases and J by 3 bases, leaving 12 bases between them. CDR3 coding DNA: TGTGCCAGTAGTATAGAGGGAGCGGGTAACTACGAGCAGTACTTC. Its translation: CASSIEGAGNYEQYF.

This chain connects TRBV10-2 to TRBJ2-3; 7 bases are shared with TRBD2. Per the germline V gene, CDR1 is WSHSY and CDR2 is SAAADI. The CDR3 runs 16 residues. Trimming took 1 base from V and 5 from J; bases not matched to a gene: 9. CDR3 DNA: TGCGCCAGCAGTGAGTGGGGGAGGGCCAGGTTAGATACGCAGTATTTT. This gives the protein CASSEWGRARLDTQYF.

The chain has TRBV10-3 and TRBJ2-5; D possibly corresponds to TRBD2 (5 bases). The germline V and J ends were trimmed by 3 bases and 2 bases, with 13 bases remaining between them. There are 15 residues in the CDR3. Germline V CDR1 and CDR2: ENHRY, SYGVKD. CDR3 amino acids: CAISDREGFQETQYF. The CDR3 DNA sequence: TGTGCCATCAGTGATCGGGAAGGGTTTCAAGAGACCCAGTACTTC.

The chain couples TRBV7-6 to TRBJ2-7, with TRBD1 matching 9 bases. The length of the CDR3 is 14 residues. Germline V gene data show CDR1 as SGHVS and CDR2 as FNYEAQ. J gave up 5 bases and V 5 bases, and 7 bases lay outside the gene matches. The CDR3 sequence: CASSPGTGIHEQYF. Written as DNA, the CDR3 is TGTGCCAGCAGCCCCGGGACAGGGATCCACGAGCAGTACTTC.

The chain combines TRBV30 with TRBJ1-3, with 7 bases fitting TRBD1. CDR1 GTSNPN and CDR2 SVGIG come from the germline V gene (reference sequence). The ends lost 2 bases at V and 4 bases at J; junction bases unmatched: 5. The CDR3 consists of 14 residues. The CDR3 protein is CAWSRQGQGNTIYF. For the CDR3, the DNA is TGTGCCTGGAGTCGACAGGGACAGGGAAACACCATATATTTT.

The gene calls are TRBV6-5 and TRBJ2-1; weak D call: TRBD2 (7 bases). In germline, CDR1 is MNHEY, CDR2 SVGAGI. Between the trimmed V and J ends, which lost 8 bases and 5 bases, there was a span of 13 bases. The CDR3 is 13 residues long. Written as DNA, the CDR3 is TGTGCCAGCGGGGAGGGGGTTAACAATGAGCAGTTCTTC. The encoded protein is CASGEGVNNEQFF.

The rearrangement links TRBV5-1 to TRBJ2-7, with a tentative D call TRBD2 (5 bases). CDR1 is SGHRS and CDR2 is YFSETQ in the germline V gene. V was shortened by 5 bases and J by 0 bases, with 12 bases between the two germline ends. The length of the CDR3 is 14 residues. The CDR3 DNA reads TGCGCCAGCAGTTCCGAGGAGGACTCCTACGAGCAGTACTTC. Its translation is CASSSEEDSYEQYF.

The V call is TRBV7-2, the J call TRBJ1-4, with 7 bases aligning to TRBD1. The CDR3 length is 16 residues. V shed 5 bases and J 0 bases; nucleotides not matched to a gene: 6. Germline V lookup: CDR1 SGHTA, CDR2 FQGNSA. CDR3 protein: CASSLGQHATNEKLFF. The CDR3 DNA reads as TGTGCCAGCAGCCTGGGACAGCATGCAACTAATGAAAAACTGTTTTTT.

The CDR3 DNA sequence: TGTGCCAGCAGCCCAGACAGGGGGTACGAGCAGTACTTC. Translating it yields CASSPDRGYEQYF. The V and J genes are TRBV7-3 and TRBJ2-7, with 9 positions matching TRBD1. The V gene end was trimmed by 5 bases and the J gene end by 4 bases; junction bases not matched to a gene: 3. The CDR3 has 13 residues. Germline CDR1 SGHTA, CDR2 FQGTGA.

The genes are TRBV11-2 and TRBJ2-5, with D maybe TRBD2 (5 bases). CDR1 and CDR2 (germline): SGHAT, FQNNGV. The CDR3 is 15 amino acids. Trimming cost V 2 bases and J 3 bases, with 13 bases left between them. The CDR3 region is CASSLLAPGKETQYF. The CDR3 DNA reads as TGTGCCAGCAGCTTACTAGCCCCCGGGAAAGAGACCCAGTACTTC.

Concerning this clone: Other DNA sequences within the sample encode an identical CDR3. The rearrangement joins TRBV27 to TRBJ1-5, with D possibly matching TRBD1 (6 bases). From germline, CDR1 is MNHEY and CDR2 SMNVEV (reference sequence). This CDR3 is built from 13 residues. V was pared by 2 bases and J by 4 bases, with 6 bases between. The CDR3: CASSLRGNQPQHF. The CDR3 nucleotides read TGTGCCAGCAGTTTAAGGGGGAATCAGCCCCAGCATTTT.

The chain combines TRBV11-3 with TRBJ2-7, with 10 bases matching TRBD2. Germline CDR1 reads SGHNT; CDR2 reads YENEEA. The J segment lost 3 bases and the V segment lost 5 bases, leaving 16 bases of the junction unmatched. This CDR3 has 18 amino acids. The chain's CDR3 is CASSLYYPSGRGDYEQYF. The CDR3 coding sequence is TGTGCCAGCAGCCTTTACTATCCTAGCGGGAGAGGCGACTACGAGCAGTACTTC.

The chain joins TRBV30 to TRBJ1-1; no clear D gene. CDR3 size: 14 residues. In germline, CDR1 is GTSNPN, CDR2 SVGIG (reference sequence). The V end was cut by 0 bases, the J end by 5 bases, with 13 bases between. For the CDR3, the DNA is TGTGCCTGGAGTGTACTCGACCCGAGGACTGAAGCTTTCTTT. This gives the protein CAWSVLDPRTEAFF.

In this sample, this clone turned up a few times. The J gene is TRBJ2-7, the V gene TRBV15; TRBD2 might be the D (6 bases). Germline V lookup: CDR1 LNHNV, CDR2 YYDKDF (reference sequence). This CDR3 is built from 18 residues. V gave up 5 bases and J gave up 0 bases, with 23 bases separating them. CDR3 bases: TGTGCCACCAGCGGACCCAGACTAGTCCCAAAGAGCTCCTACGAGCAGTACTTC. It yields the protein CATSGPRLVPKSSYEQYF.